Listed here are 14 T cell receptor beta chains from one sample, sequenced in a study of blood T cell repertoires in COVID-19. Data came from immunoSEQ multiplex PCR; TCRdb stores just in-frame clones and leaves some out. In the table there are about 160,000 clones, 70% to 90% of which are singletons. Sample: PBMCs or T cells enriched from blood (not recorded which). These receptors were collected from a woman aged 50 to 60 who had recovered from COVID-19.

This clone was seen just once. V gene TRBV19 combines with J gene TRBJ1-1, with a possible D match to TRBD1 (5 bases). This CDR3 is 14 amino acids long. With 5 bases removed from V and 1 base from J, the gap between germline ends came to 11 bases. From germline, CDR1 is LNHDA and CDR2 SQIVND (reference sequence). CDR3 DNA sequence: TGTGCCAGTAGTTTAGGCGGGGGGAACACTGAAGCTTTCTTT. Amino acid sequence: CASSLGGGNTEAFF.

The rearrangement links TRBV7-3 to TRBJ1-6; D gene uncertain. Trimming cost V 1 base and J 10 bases, with 8 bases left between them. The CDR3 covers 13 residues. Germline lookup yields CDR1 SGHTA and CDR2 FQGTGA. In nucleotides, the CDR3 is TGTGCCAGCAGCTTAAATTTAGTCTCACCCCTCCACTTT. Amino acid sequence: CASSLNLVSPLHF.

This clone appeared a single time. The chain joins TRBV7-9 to TRBJ1-3; the match to TRBD1 covers 9 bases. V dropped 4 bases and J dropped 4; count of bases not matched to a gene: 5. The CDR3 consists of 15 residues. CDR1 is SEHNR, CDR2 FQNEAQ, per germline (reference sequence). The CDR3 sequence is CASSSGQGLGNTIYF. As DNA, the CDR3 is TGTGCCAGCAGCTCGGGACAGGGATTAGGAAACACCATATATTTT. The complete variable domain, with remaining parts taken from reference TRBV7-9 and TRBJ1-3, reads DTGVSQNPRHKITKRGQNVTFRCDPISEHNRLYWYRQTLGQGPEFLTYFQNEAQLEKSRLLSDRFSAERPKGSFSTLEIQRTEQGDSAMYLCASSSGQGLGNTIYFGEGSWLTVV.

The rearrangement uses TRBV3-1 (or the pseudogene TRBV3-2) and TRBJ2-1; tentative D call: TRBD1 (6 bases). CDR1 is LGHDT, CDR2 YNNKEL, per germline (reference sequence). Trimming took 6 bases from V and 9 from J, leaving 9 bases between them. CDR3 length equals 11 residues. The CDR3 bases are TGTGCCAGCAGTCCAGGGGTTGAGCAGTTCTTC. Encoded protein: CASSPGVEQFF.

The rearrangement uses TRBV5-1 and TRBJ2-7; tentative D call: TRBD1 (6 bases). With 2 bases removed from V and 0 bases from J, the gap between germline ends came to 9 bases. The CDR3 is 14 amino acids. Germline CDR1 SGHRS, CDR2 YFSETQ. The DNA for the CDR3 is TGCGCCAGCAGCTTAGTACAGGGCTCCTACGAGCAGTACTTC. As protein: CASSLVQGSYEQYF.

The chain is built from TRBV18 and TRBJ1-4, with 9 positions matching TRBD1. Germline trimming cut 3 bases from V and 7 bases from J; bases unmatched to any gene: 3. The CDR3 is made up of 14 amino acids. In germline, CDR1 is KGHSH, CDR2 LQKENI. The CDR3 protein is CASSPGQGSEKLFF. CDR3 bases: TGTGCCAGCTCACCCGGACAGGGGAGTGAAAAACTGTTTTTT.

To note about this clone: Different DNA sequences within this sample yield the same CDR3. V usage is TRBV27 and J usage is TRBJ2-1; 8 bases are shared with TRBD1. The CDR3 runs to 13 residues. Germline loops: CDR1 MNHEY, CDR2 SMNVEV (reference sequence). The trim removed 5 bases at V and 7 bases at J, leaving 4 bases unmatched. CDR3: CASSGQGRNEQFF. The DNA for the CDR3 is TGTGCCAGCAGTGGACAGGGTAGGAATGAGCAGTTCTTC.

This clone was observed a single time. Other DNA variants within this sample encode the same CDR3. The CDR3 sequence: CASTLNTEAFF. For the CDR3, the DNA is TGTGCCAGCACCCTCAACACTGAAGCTTTCTTT. The chain recombines TRBV12-3 or TRBV12-4 with TRBJ1-1; D is unresolved. V was cut by 7 bases and J by 2 bases, with 5 bases left in between. The CDR3 contains 11 residues.

CDR3 residues: CASSAGLAGPEETQYF. CDR3 coding DNA: TGTGCCAGCAGCGCAGGACTAGCGGGGCCGGAGGAGACCCAGTACTTC. The V and J genes are TRBV5-4 and TRBJ2-5; TRBD2 matches 12 bases. Germline lookup yields CDR1 SGHNT and CDR2 YYREEE (reference sequence). V trimming: 4 bases; J trimming: 5 bases; junction bases outside the gene matches: 9. The CDR3 has 16 residues. The whole variable domain, filled in from reference TRBV5-4 and TRBJ2-5, reads ETGVTQSPTHLIKTRGQQVTLRCSSQSGHNTVSWYQQALGQGPQFIFQYYREEENGRGNFPPRFSGLQFPNYSSELNVNALELDDSALYLCASSAGLAGPEETQYFGPGTRLLVL.

This sequence joins TRBV25-1 and TRBJ1-5; 8 bases are shared with TRBD1. The V segment lost 3 bases and the J segment 1 base; nucleotides outside the gene matches: 5. The CDR3 covers 16 residues. Germline V lookup: CDR1 MGHDK, CDR2 SYGVNS. The CDR3: CASSDPRTGSNQPQHF. The CDR3 DNA reads TGTGCCAGCAGTGACCCCCGGACAGGGAGCAATCAGCCCCAGCATTTT.

This chain connects TRBV6-4 to TRBJ2-6; D unresolved. The CDR3 is 14 amino acids. V shed 3 bases and J shed 0 bases, with 3 bases lying between them. The germline V gene has CDR1 MRHNA and CDR2 SNTAGT. The CDR3 sequence: CASSESSGANVLTF. The CDR3 DNA is TGTGCCAGCAGTGAGAGCTCTGGGGCCAACGTCCTGACTTTC.

V gene TRBV7-9 combines with J gene TRBJ2-7, with D perhaps matching TRBD1 (5 bases). The V end was cut by 1 base, the J end by 2 bases, with 6 bases between. The CDR3 has 13 residues. Germline V gene sequence: CDR1 SEHNR, CDR2 FQNEAQ (reference sequence). This CDR3 reads CASSLGTTYEQYF. CDR3 nucleotide sequence: TGTGCCAGCAGCTTAGGGACAACCTACGAGCAGTACTTC.

The chain is built from TRBV19 and TRBJ1-2; D possibly corresponds to TRBD1 (5 bases). Germline loops: CDR1 LNHDA, CDR2 SQIVND (reference sequence). Trimming removed 5 bases from V and 1 base from J, with 8 bases in between. The CDR3 contains 13 residues. The CDR3 region is CASSRQINYGYTF. In DNA, the CDR3 is TGTGCCAGTAGTCGACAGATTAACTATGGCTACACCTTC.

The rearrangement uses TRBV7-3 and TRBJ1-1, with D unclear. CDR1 is SGHTA, CDR2 FQGTGA, per germline. The CDR3 loop spans 14 amino acids. V dropped 3 bases and J dropped 0 bases, with 8 bases sitting between them. CDR3 loop: CASSLGRVNTEAFF. The CDR3 region has the DNA TGTGCCAGCAGCTTGGGCCGCGTGAACACTGAAGCTTTCTTT.